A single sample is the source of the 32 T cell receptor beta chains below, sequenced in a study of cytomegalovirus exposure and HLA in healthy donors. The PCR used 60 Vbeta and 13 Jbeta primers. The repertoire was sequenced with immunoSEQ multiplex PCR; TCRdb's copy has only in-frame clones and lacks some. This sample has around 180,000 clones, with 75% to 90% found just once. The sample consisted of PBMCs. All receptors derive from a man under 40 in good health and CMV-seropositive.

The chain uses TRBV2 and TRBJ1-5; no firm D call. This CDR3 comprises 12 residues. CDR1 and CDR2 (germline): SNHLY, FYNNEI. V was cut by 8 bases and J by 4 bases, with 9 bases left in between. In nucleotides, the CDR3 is TGTGCCAGCCAGGAGGTTAATCAGCCCCAGCATTTT. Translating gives CASQEVNQPQHF.

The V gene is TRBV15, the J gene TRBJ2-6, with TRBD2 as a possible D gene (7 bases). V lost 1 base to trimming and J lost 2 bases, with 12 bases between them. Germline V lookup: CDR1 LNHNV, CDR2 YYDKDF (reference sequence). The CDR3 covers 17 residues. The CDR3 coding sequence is TGTGCCACCAGCAGAGGGTTAGGGGGGGCTGGGGCCAACGTCCTGACTTTC. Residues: CATSRGLGGAGANVLTF.

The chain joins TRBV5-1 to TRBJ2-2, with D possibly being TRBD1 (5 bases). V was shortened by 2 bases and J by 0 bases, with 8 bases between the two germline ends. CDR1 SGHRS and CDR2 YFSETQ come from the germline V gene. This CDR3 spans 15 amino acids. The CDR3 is CASSLGDTNTGELFF. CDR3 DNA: TGCGCCAGCAGCTTAGGGGATACGAACACCGGGGAGCTGTTTTTT.

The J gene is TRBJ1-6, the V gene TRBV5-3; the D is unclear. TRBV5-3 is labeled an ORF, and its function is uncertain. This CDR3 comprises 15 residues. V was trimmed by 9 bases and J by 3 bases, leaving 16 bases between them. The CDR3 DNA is TGTGCCATCCAAGCACCATCCGTCTATAATTCACCCCTCCACTTT. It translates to CAIQAPSVYNSPLHF.

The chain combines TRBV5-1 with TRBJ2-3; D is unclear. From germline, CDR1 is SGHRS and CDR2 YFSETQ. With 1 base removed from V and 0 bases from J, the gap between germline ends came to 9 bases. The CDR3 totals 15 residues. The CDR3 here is CASSLSTGSTDTQYF. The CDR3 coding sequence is TGCGCCAGCAGCTTGTCGACTGGCAGCACAGATACGCAGTATTTT. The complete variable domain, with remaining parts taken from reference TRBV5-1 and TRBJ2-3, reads KAGVTQTPRYLIKTRGQQVTLSCSPISGHRSVSWYQQTPGQGLQFLFEYFSETQRNKGNFPGRFSGRQFSNSRSEMNVSTLELGDSALYLCASSLSTGSTDTQYFGPGTRLTVL.

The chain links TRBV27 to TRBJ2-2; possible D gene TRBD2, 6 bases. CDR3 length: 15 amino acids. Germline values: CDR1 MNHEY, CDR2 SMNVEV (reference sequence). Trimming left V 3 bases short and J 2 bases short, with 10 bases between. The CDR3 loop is CASSLLAPNTGELFF. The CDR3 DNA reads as TGTGCCAGCAGTTTGCTAGCGCCCAACACCGGGGAGCTGTTTTTT.

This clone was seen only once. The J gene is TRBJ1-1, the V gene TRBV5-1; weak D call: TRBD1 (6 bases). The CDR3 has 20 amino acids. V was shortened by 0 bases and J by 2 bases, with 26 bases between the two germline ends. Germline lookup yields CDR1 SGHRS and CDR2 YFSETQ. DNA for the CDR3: TGCGCCAGCAGCTTGGTCCCCCTCCACAGGGAGTTGGTCGAAAACACTGAAGCTTTCTTT. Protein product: CASSLVPLHRELVENTEAFF.

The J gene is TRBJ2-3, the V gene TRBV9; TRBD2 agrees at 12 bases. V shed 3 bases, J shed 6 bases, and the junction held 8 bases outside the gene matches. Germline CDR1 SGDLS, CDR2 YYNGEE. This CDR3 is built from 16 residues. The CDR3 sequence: CASSDGASGGADTQYF. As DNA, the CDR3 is TGTGCCAGCAGCGATGGGGCTAGCGGGGGGGCGGATACGCAGTATTTT.

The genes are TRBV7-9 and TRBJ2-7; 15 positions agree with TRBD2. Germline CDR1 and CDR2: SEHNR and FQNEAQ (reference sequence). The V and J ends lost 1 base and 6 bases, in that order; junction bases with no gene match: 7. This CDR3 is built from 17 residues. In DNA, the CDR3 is TGTGCCAGCAGCTTAGGTCGGACTAGCGGGGGGGTCGCCGAGCAGTACTTC. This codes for CASSLGRTSGGVAEQYF.

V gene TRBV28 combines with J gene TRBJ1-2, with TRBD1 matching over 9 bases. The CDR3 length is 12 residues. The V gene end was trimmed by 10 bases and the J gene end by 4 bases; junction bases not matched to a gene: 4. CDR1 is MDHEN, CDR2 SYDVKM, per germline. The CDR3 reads CAIPDRGYGYTF. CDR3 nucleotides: TGTGCCATTCCGGACAGGGGCTATGGCTACACCTTC.

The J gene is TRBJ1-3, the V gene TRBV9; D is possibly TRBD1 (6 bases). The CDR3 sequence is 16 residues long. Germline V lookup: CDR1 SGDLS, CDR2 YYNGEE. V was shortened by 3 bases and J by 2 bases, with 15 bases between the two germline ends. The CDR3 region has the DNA TGTGCCAGCAGCGCCCCGGGGCAGGGGACTGGAAACACCATATATTTT. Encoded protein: CASSAPGQGTGNTIYF.

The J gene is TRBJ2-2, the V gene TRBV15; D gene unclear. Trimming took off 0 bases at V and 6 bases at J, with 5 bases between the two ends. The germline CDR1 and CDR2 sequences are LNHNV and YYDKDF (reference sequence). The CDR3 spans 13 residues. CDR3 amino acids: CATSRDPAGELFF. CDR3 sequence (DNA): TGTGCCACCAGCAGAGACCCGGCCGGGGAGCTGTTTTTT.

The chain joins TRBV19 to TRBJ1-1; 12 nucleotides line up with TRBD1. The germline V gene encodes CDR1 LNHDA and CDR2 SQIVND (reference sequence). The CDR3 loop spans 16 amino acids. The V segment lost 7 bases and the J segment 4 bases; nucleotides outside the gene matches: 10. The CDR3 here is CASTLGQGAGGTEAFF. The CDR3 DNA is TGTGCCAGTACCTTGGGACAGGGGGCTGGCGGCACTGAAGCTTTCTTT.

CDR3 DNA sequence: TGTGCCAGCAGCCAAGAGGGGGGGCCTGGTGAAAAACTGTTTTTT. This gives the protein CASSQEGGPGEKLFF. The chain couples TRBV4-2 to TRBJ1-4, with a weak D call TRBD1 (6 bases). Germline CDR1 is LGHNA and CDR2 is YNFKEQ. This CDR3 comprises 15 residues. Trimming cost V 0 bases and J 7 bases, with 12 bases left between them.

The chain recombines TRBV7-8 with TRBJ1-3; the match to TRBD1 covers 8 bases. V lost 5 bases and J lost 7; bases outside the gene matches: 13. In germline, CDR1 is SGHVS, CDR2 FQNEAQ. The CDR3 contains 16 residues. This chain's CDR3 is CASSPPTGGIWNTIYF. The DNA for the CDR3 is TGTGCCAGCAGCCCCCCAACAGGGGGGATATGGAACACCATATATTTT.

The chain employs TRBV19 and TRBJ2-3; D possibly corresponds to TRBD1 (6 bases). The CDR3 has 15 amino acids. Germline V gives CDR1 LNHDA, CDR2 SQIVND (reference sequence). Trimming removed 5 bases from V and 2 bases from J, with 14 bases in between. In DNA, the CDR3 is TGTGCCAGTAGTTACGGCAGGGGACCCACAGATACGCAGTATTTT. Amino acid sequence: CASSYGRGPTDTQYF.

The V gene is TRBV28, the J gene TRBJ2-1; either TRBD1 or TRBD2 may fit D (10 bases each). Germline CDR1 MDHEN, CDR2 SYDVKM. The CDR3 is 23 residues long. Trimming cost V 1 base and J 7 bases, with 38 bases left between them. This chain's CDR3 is CASSLYPTGGLRIEREGRNEQFF. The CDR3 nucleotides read TGTGCCAGCAGTTTATACCCGACAGGGGGCCTTCGTATTGAGCGGGAGGGCCGAAATGAGCAGTTCTTC.

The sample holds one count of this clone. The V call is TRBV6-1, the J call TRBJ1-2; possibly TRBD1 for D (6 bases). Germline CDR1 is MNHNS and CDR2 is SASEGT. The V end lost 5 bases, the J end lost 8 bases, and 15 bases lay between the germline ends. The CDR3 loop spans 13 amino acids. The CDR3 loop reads CASSYMGAVGYTF. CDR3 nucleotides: TGTGCCAGCAGTTATATGGGGGCGGTGGGCTACACCTTC.

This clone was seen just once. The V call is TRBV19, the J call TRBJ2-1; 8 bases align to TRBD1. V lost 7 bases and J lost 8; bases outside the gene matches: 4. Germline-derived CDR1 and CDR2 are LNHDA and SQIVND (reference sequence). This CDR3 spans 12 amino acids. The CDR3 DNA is TGTGCCAGTACCCGGACAGGGTATGAGCAGTTCTTC. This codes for CASTRTGYEQFF.

The chain's CDR3 is CASSLIQGVREKLFF. The CDR3 DNA follows: TGTGCCAGCAGTCTGATACAGGGGGTTCGAGAAAAACTGTTTTTT. This sequence joins TRBV6-1 and TRBJ1-4; 8 positions match TRBD1. The V segment lost 5 bases and the J segment 8 bases; nucleotides outside the gene matches: 10. The V gene's germline CDR1 is MNHNS and CDR2 SASEGT. The CDR3 covers 15 residues.

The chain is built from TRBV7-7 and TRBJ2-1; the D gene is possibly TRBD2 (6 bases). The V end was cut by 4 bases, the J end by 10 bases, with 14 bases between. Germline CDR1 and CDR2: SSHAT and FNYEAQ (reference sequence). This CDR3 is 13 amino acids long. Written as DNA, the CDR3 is TGTGCCAGCAGCTCCCGCGGGGACGGGGAGCAGTTCTTC. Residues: CASSSRGDGEQFF.

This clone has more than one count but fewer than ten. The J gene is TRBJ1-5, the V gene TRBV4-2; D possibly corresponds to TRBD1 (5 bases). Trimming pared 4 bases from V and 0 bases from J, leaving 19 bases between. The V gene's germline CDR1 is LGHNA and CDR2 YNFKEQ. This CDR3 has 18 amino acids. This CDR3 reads CASSPVTGALYSNQPQHF. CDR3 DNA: TGTGCCAGCAGCCCAGTTACAGGAGCCTTATATAGCAATCAGCCCCAGCATTTT.

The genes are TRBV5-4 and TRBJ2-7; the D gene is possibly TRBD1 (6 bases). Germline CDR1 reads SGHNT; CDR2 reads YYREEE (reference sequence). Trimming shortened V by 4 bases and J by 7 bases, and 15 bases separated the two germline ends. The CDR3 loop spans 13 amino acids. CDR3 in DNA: TGTGCCAGCAGCGTCCAGGGGCCTGAAGAGCAGTACTTC. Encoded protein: CASSVQGPEEQYF.

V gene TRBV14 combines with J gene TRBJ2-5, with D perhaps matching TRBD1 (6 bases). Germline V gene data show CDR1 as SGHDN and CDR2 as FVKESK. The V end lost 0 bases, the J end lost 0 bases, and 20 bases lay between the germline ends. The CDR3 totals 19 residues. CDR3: CASSQDLGGSWLYQETQYF. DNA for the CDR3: TGTGCCAGCAGCCAAGATCTTGGGGGCAGCTGGCTGTACCAAGAGACCCAGTACTTC.

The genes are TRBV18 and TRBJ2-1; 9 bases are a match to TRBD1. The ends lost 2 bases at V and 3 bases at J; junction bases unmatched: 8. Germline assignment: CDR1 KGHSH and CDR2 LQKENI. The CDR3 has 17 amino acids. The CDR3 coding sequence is TGTGCCAGCTCACCAGGGGCGGGGACAGGGATCTACAATGAGCAGTTCTTC. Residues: CASSPGAGTGIYNEQFF. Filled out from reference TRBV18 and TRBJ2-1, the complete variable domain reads NAGVMQNPRHLVRRRGQEARLRCSPMKGHSHVYWYRQLPEEGLKFMVYLQKENIIDESGMPKERFSAEFPKEGPSILRIQQVVRGDSAAYFCASSPGAGTGIYNEQFFGPGTRLTVL.

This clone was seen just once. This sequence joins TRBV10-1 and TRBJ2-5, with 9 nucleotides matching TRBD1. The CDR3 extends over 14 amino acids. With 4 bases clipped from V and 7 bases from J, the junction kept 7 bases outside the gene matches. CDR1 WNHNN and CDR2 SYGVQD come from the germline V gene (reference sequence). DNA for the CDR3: TGCGCCAGCAGTGGCGGACAGGGGTCTGGGACCCAGTACTTC. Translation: CASSGGQGSGTQYF.

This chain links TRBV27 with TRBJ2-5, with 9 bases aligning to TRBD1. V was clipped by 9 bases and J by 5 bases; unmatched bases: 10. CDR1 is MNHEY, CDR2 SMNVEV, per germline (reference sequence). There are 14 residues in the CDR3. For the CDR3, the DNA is TGTGCCAGTAAACAGGGACAGGGTATGGAGACCCAGTACTTC. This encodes CASKQGQGMETQYF.

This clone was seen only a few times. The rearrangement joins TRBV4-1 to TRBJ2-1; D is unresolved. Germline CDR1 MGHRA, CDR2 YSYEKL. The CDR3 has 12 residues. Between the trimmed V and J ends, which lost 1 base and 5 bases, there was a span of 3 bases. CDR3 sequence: CASSQGDNEQFF. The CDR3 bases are TGCGCCAGCAGCCAAGGAGACAATGAGCAGTTCTTC.

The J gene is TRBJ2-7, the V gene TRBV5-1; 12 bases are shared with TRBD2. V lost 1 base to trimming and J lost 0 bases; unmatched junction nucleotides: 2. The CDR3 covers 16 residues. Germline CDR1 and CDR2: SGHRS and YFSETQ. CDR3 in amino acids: CASSLLAGGNSYEQYF. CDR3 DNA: TGCGCCAGCAGCTTGCTAGCGGGAGGGAACTCCTACGAGCAGTACTTC.

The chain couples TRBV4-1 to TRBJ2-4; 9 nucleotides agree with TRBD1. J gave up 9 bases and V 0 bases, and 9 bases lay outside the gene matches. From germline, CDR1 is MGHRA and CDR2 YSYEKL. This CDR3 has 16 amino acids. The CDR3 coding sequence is TGCGCCAGCAGCCAAGATGGGGGACAGGGTTGGGGCATTCAGTACTTC. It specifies CASSQDGGQGWGIQYF.

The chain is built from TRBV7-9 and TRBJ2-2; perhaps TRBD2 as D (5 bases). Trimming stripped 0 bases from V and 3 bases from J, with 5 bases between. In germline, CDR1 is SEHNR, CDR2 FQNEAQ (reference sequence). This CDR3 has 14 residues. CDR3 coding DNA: TGTGCCAGCAGCTTAGCGGGAGACACCGGGGAGCTGTTTTTT. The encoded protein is CASSLAGDTGELFF.

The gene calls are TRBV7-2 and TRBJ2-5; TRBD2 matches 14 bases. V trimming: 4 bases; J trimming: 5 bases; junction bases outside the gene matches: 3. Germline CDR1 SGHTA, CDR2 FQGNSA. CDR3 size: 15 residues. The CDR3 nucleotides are TGTGCCAGCAGCTCCTGGACTAGCGGGGGGGAGACCCAGTACTTC. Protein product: CASSSWTSGGETQYF.